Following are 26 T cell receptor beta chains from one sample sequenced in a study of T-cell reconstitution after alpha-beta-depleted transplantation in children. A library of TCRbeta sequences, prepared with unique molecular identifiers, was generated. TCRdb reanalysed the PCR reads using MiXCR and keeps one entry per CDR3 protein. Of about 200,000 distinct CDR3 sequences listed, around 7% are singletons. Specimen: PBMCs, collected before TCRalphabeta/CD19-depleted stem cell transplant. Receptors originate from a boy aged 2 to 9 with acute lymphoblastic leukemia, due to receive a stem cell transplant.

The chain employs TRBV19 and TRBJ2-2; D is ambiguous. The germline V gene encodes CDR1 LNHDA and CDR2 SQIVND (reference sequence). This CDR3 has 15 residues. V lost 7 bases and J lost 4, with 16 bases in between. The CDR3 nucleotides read TGTGCCAGTACCAATATTCACGGGTCCACCGGGGAGCTGTTTTTT. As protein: CASTNIHGSTGELFF.

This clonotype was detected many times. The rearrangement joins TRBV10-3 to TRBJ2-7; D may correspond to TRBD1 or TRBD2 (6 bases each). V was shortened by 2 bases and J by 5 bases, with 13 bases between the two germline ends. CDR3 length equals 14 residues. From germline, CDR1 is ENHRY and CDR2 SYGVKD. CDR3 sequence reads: CAISEVGGRDEQYF. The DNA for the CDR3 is TGTGCCATCAGTGAGGTCGGGGGCAGGGACGAGCAGTACTTC.

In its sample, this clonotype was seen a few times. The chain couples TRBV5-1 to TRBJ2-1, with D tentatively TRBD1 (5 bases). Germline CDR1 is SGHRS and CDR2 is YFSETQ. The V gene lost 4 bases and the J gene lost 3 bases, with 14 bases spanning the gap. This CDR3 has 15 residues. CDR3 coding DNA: TGCGCCAGCAGCCTGCCGACAGATTACTACAATGAGCAGTTCTTC. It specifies CASSLPTDYYNEQFF.

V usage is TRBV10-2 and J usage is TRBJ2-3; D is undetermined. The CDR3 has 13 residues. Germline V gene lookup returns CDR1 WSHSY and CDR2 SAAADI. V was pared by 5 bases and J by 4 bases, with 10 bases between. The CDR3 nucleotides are TGCGCCAGCAGTCTCATGGGCGCAGATACGCAGTATTTT. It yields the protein CASSLMGADTQYF.

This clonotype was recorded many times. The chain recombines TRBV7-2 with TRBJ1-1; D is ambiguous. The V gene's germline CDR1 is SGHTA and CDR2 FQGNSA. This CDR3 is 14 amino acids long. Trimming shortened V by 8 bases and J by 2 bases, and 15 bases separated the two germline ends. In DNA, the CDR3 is TGTGCCAGCCTAAAACAAGGAACTAACACTGAAGCTTTCTTT. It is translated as CASLKQGTNTEAFF. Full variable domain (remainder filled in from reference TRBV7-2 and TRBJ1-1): GAGVSQSPSNKVTEKGKDVELRCDPISGHTALYWYRQSLGQGLEFLIYFQGNSAPDKSGLPSDRFSAERTGGSVSTLTIQRTQQEDSAVYLCASLKQGTNTEAFFGQGTRLTVV.

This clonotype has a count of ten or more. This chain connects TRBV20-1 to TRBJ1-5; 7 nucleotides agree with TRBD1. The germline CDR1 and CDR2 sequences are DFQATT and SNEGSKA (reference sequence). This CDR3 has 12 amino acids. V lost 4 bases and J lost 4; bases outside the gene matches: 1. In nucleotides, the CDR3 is TGCAGTGCTATGACAGGGAATCAGCCCCAGCATTTT. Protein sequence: CSAMTGNQPQHF.

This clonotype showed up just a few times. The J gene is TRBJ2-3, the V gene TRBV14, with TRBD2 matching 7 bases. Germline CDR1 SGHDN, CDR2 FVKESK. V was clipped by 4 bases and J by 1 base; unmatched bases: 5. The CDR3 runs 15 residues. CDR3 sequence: CASSPWGRGTDTQYF. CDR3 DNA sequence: TGTGCCAGCAGCCCCTGGGGGAGGGGCACAGATACGCAGTATTTT.

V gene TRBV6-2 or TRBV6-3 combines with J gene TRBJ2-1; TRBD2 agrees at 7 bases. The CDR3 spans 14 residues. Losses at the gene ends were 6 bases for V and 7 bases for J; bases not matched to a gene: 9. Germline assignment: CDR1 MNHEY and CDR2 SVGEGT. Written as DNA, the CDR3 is TGTGCCAGCAGACCGGGGGGAGTTTATAATGAGCAGTTCTTC. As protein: CASRPGGVYNEQFF.

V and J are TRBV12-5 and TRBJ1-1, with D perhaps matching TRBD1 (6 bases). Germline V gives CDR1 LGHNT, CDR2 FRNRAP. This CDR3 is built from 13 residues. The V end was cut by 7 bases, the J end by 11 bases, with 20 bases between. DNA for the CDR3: TGTGCTAGTGCCCCCTGGGGGACATCACGGGCTTTCTTT. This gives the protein CASAPWGTSRAFF.

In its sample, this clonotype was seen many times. The CDR3, as DNA: TGTGCCAGCAGCCCGAGGTTGGCCGGGGAGCTGTTTTTT. Amino acid sequence: CASSPRLAGELFF. The gene calls are TRBV2 and TRBJ2-2; no reliable D call. This CDR3 is 13 amino acids long. Germline V gives CDR1 SNHLY, CDR2 FYNNEI. V lost 6 bases and J 6 bases, leaving 11 bases between the germline ends.

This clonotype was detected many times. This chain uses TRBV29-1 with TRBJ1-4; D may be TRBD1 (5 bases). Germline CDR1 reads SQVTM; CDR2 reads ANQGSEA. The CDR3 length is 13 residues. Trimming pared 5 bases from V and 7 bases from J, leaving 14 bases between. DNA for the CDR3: TGCAGCGTTCGAGGGGAGGCAACTGAAAAACTGTTTTTT. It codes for CSVRGEATEKLFF.

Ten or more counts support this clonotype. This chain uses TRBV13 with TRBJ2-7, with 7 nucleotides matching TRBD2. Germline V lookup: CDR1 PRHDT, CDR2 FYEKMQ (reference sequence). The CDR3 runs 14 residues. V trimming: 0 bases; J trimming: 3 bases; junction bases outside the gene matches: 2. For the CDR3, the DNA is TGTGCCAGCAGCTTAGGACTAGCGAGCTACGAGCAGTACTTC. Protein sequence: CASSLGLASYEQYF.

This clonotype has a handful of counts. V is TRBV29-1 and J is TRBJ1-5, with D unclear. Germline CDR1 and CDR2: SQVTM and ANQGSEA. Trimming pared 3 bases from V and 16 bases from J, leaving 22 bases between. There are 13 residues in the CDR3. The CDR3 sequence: CSVDPLQSRSGHF. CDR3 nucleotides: TGCAGCGTTGATCCCCTCCAGTCCAGGTCGGGACATTTT.

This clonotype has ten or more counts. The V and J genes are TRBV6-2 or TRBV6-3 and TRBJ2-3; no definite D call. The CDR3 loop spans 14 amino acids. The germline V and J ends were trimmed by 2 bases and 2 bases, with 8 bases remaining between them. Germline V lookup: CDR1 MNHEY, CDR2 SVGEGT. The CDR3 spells CASSYGPTTDTQYF. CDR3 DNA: TGTGCCAGCAGTTACGGTCCTACCACAGATACGCAGTATTTT.

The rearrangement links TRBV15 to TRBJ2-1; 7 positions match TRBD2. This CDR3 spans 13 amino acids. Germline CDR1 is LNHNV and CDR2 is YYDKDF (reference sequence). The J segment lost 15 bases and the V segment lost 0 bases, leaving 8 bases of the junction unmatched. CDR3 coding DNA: TGTGCCACCAGCAGAGATCCGGTTCGGGAGGTGTTCTTC. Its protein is CATSRDPVREVFF.

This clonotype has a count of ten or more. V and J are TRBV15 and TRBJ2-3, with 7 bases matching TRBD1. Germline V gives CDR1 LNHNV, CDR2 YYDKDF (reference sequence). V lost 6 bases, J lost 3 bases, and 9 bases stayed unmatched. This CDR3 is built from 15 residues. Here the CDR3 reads CATRRQGERTDTQYF. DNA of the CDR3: TGTGCCACCAGGAGACAGGGTGAACGGACAGATACGCAGTATTTT. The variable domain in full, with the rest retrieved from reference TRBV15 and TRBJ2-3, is DAMVIQNPRYQVTQFGKPVTLSCSQTLNHNVMYWYQQKSSQAPKLLFHYYDKDFNNEADTPDNFQSRRPNTSFCFLDIRSPGLGDTAMYLCATRRQGERTDTQYFGPGTRLTVL.

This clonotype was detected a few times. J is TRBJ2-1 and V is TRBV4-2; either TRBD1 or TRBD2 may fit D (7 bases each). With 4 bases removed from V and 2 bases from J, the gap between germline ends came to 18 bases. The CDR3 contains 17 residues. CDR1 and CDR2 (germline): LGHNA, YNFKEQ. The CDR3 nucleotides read TGTGCCAGCAGCCCGCAGGGGGGGGAGTGGCCCTACAATGAGCAGTTCTTC. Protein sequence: CASSPQGGEWPYNEQFF.

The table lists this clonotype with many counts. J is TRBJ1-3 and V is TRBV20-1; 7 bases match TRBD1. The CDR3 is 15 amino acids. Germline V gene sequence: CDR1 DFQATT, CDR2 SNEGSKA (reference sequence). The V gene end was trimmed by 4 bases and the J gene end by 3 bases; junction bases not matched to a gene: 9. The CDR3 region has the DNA TGCAGTGCTACCGTAAGACAGGGAATTGGAAACACCATATATTTT. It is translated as CSATVRQGIGNTIYF.

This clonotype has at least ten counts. The CDR3 sequence is CSVGSRGYGYTF. DNA for the CDR3: TGCAGCGTTGGGTCGCGGGGCTATGGCTACACCTTC. The J gene is TRBJ1-2, the V gene TRBV29-1, with D unresolved. V shed 4 bases and J shed 4 bases, with 10 bases lying between them. CDR3 length: 12 amino acids. CDR1 SQVTM and CDR2 ANQGSEA come from the germline V gene.

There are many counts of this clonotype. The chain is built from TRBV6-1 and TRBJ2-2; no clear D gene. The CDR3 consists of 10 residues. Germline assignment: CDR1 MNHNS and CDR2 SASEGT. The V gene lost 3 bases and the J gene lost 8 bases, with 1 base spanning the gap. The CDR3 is CASSEGELFF. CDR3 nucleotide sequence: TGTGCCAGCAGTGAGGGGGAGCTGTTTTTT.

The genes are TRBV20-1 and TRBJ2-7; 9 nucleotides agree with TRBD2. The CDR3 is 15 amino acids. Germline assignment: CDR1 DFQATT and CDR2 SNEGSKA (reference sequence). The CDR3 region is CSAPISGGHRIEQYF. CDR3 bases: TGCAGCGCTCCCATCAGCGGGGGGCATCGCATCGAGCAGTACTTC.

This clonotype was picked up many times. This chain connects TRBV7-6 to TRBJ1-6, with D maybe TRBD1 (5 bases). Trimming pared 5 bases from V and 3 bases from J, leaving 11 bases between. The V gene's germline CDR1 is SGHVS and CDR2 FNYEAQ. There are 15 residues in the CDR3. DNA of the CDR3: TGTGCCAGCAGCCTATGGGGCCTCTATAATTCACCCCTCCACTTT. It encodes CASSLWGLYNSPLHF.

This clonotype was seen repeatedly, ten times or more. CDR3 protein: CASSLLPSNTQYF. CDR3 coding DNA: TGTGCCAGCAGCCTTCTACCGTCGAATACGCAGTATTTT. The gene calls are TRBV14 and TRBJ2-3, with D unclear. This CDR3 region has 13 residues. Germline assignment: CDR1 SGHDN and CDR2 FVKESK. Trimming left V 4 bases short and J 7 bases short, with 12 bases between.

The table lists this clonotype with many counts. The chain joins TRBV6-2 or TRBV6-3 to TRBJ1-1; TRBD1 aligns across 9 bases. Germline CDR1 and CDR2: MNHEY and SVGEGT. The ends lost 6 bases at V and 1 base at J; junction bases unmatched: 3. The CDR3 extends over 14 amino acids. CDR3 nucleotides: TGTGCCAGCAGGAGGACAGGGGCGAACACTGAAGCTTTCTTT. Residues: CASRRTGANTEAFF.

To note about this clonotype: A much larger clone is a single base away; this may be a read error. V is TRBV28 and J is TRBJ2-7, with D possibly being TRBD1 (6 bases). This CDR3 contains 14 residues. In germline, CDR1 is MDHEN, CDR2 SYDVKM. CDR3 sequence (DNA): TGTGCCAGCAGTTCGGCCGGGACACCCTACCAGCAGTACTTC. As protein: CASSSAGTPYQQYF.

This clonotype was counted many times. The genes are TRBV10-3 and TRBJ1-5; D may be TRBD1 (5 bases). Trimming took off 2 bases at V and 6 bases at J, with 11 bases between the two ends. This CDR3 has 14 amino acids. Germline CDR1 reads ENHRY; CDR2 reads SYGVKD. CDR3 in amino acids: CAISEGFQGQPQHF. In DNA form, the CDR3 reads TGTGCCATCAGTGAGGGCTTTCAGGGTCAGCCCCAGCATTTT.